Detailed here is one T cell receptor (beta chain). This sample is part of a study of blood T cell repertoires in COVID-19. The wider study: The United States, Italy and Spain provided the acute and convalescent COVID-19 samples. PBMCs, B-cell-depleted T cells, or T cells were the source of the cDNA or gDNA that made up the material.

Original data processing: How many nucleated cells were present was estimated from reference gene primer amplification. TCRdb keeps only in-frame clones here, not all; method: immunoSEQ multiplex PCR. V and J calls and clone size are copied from that table; D and trimming were computed from the DNA. Seen here are approximately 190,000 clones, 80% observed once, and the top ten hold less than 7%. The V and J ends lost 8 bases and 14 bases, in that order; junction bases with no gene match: 12. Germline CDR1 reads SNHLY; CDR2 reads FYNNEI. The CDR3 totals 14 residues. This clonotype was obtained from a man in his 60s with acute or convalescent COVID-19. The chain carries TRBV2 and TRBJ1-6; TRBD1 matches 10 bases. Sequencing used peripheral blood. The CDR3 region has the DNA TGTGCCAGCTCCGGGACAGGGGTCGTTCGGACCCTCCACTTT. Translated: CASSGTGVVRTLHF.